This entry lists 27 T cell receptor beta chains sequenced from one sample in a study of CD8 T cells in ankylosing spondylitis. TCRdb itself ran the 5' RACE reads through MiXCR, one entry per CDR3 protein. The sample lists 250,000 or so distinct CDR3 sequences, 20% to 30% occurring once. The sample taken for sequencing was blood, either unsorted or a sorted T cell fraction (not recorded which). The receptor set was obtained from a male donor with ankylosing spondylitis or in good health (not recorded which).

J is TRBJ2-1 and V is TRBV12-3 or TRBV12-4, with D possibly matching TRBD1 (7 bases). Trimming cost V 5 bases and J 6 bases, with 17 bases left between them. The CDR3 spans 15 residues. CDR3: CASSTEGAHINEQFF. CDR3 nucleotides: TGTGCCAGCAGTACGGAGGGGGCCCATATCAATGAGCAGTTCTTC.

This clonotype was seen just once. The chain combines TRBV15 with TRBJ2-1, with TRBD2 matching 10 bases. This CDR3 comprises 14 residues. Germline trimming cut 8 bases from V and 2 bases from J; bases unmatched to any gene: 3. Germline CDR1 reads LNHNV; CDR2 reads YYDKDF (reference sequence). The CDR3 region has the DNA TGTGCCACCGGAAGCGGGGGGGCCTACAATGAGCAGTTCTTC. It is translated as CATGSGGAYNEQFF.

Turning to this clonotype: With a much larger clone just one base away, this may be a read error. The chain joins TRBV20-1 to TRBJ2-7; 9 bases line up with TRBD2. Germline V gene lookup returns CDR1 DFQATT and CDR2 SNEGSKA (reference sequence). The CDR3 extends over 15 amino acids. The trim removed 1 base at V and 6 bases at J, leaving 10 bases unmatched. CDR3 DNA sequence: TGCAGTGCTAGAGCGATAGCGGGGGCATCAACCGAGCAGTACTTC. The encoded protein is CSARAIAGASTEQYF.

This clonotype came up many times. V gene TRBV5-5 combines with J gene TRBJ1-1, with unresolved D. Deletions cut 4 bases from V and 7 bases from J, with 20 bases between. The CDR3 has 15 amino acids. Germline CDR1 and CDR2: SGHKS and YYEKEE (reference sequence). In DNA form, the CDR3 reads TGTGCCAGCAGCCCCCCTCCGGGAGGGTTCGGTGAAGCTTTCTTT. This encodes CASSPPPGGFGEAFF.

The sample holds many counts of this clonotype. The chain links TRBV12-3 or TRBV12-4 to TRBJ1-5; D unresolved. V was trimmed by 2 bases and J by 8 bases, leaving 10 bases between them. The CDR3 is made up of 13 amino acids. CDR3 loop: CASSLRRIEPQHF. CDR3 nucleotide sequence: TGTGCCAGCAGTTTACGGCGAATCGAGCCCCAGCATTTT.

This clonotype was recorded at least ten times. V and J are TRBV12-3 or TRBV12-4 and TRBJ1-2; no clear D gene. The CDR3 totals 12 residues. The ends were cut back, 6 bases at V and 4 bases at J, with 9 bases in the middle. The CDR3, as DNA: TGTGCCAGCAGGGAGTCGGGCTATGGCTACACCTTC. Encoded protein: CASRESGYGYTF.

This clonotype has only a few counts. This chain uses TRBV6-1 with TRBJ2-7; TRBD1 matches at 10 bases. Trimming at V came to 6 bases and at J to 6 bases, leaving 5 bases not matched to a gene. Germline V gene data show CDR1 as MNHNS and CDR2 as SASEGT. The CDR3 length is 13 residues. This CDR3 is CASRFGQGGEQYF. In nucleotides, the CDR3 is TGTGCCAGCAGATTCGGACAGGGGGGCGAGCAGTACTTC.

The CDR3 spells CSAVGSTGELFF. CDR3 nucleotide sequence: TGCAGCGCTGTAGGATCCACCGGGGAGCTGTTTTTT. The V call is TRBV29-1, the J call TRBJ2-2; D gene ambiguous. Germline values: CDR1 SQVTM, CDR2 ANQGSEA. V was shortened by 7 bases and J by 4 bases, with 10 bases between the two germline ends. CDR3 size: 12 residues.

This chain links TRBV3-1 with TRBJ2-3, with TRBD1 identical over 8 bases. The ends lost 3 bases at V and 6 bases at J; junction bases unmatched: 5. Germline loops: CDR1 LGHDT, CDR2 YNNKEL (reference sequence). This CDR3 has 14 amino acids. CDR3 sequence reads: CASSQDRVWDTQYF. CDR3 in DNA: TGTGCCAGCAGCCAGGACAGGGTATGGGATACGCAGTATTTT.

This clonotype turned up a few times. J is TRBJ2-3 and V is TRBV28, with 9 positions matching TRBD2. Germline V gene data show CDR1 as MDHEN and CDR2 as SYDVKM. V was pared by 6 bases and J by 2 bases, with 6 bases of the junction left unmatched. The CDR3 spans 15 residues. CDR3 protein: CASRERGENTDTQYF. Written as DNA, the CDR3 is TGTGCCAGCAGAGAGCGGGGGGAAAACACAGATACGCAGTATTTT.

This clonotype came up many times. V usage is TRBV12-3 or TRBV12-4 and J usage is TRBJ2-3, with TRBD2 matching 8 bases. V lost 2 bases and J lost 4; bases outside the gene matches: 8. The CDR3 is 16 amino acids. In DNA form, the CDR3 reads TGTGCCAGCAGTTTAAGTCGGGGGGGCACAGCAGATACGCAGTATTTT. Protein product: CASSLSRGGTADTQYF.

The V gene is TRBV5-1, the J gene TRBJ2-5, with 11 bases fitting TRBD1. The trim removed 4 bases at V and 3 bases at J, leaving 8 bases unmatched. The CDR3 length is 16 residues. CDR1 is SGHRS, CDR2 YFSETQ, per germline. CDR3 in amino acids: CASSRNGQGAEETQYF. The CDR3, as DNA: TGCGCCAGCAGCCGGAATGGACAGGGGGCTGAAGAGACCCAGTACTTC.

This clonotype was counted a few times. The CDR3 region has the DNA TGTGCCAGCAGCCAAGACGACCAAGATACGCAGTATTTT. Its protein product is CASSQDDQDTQYF. V usage is TRBV4-2 and J usage is TRBJ2-3; D not certain. Per germline, CDR1 LGHNA and CDR2 YNFKEQ. The ends were cut back, 0 bases at V and 5 bases at J, with 6 bases in the middle. The CDR3 is made up of 13 amino acids.

In this sample, this clonotype turned up many times. The rearrangement joins TRBV4-1 to TRBJ2-1; D is uncertain. This CDR3 spans 15 amino acids. The germline V gene has CDR1 MGHRA and CDR2 YSYEKL. V dropped 0 bases and J dropped 10 bases, with 16 bases sitting between them. The CDR3 reads CASSQDRPPKSEQFF. CDR3 sequence (DNA): TGCGCCAGCAGCCAAGATCGTCCTCCTAAGTCGGAGCAGTTCTTC.

This clonotype was seen a single time. V is TRBV7-9 and J is TRBJ2-7, with D unresolved. Germline CDR1 is SEHNR and CDR2 is FQNEAQ (reference sequence). The CDR3 contains 14 residues. The ends were cut back, 4 bases at V and 1 base at J, with 11 bases in the middle. The CDR3 DNA is TGTGCCAGCAGCTCTGTCAGCTATTCCTACGAGCAGTACTTC. It is translated as CASSSVSYSYEQYF.

This clonotype was counted at least ten times. This chain links TRBV20-1 with TRBJ2-1; D may correspond to TRBD1 or TRBD2 (5 bases each). The germline V gene encodes CDR1 DFQATT and CDR2 SNEGSKA (reference sequence). The CDR3 runs to 15 residues. Trimming removed 3 bases at V and 5 bases at J, with 17 bases between. The CDR3 spells CSASLAVVGDNEQFF. The CDR3 DNA is TGCAGTGCTAGTTTAGCCGTGGTGGGGGACAATGAGCAGTTCTTC.

This clonotype was counted many times. The chain is built from TRBV14 and TRBJ1-4, with D maybe TRBD1 (6 bases). Germline V gene lookup returns CDR1 SGHDN and CDR2 FVKESK. CDR3 length equals 15 residues. V was cut by 0 bases and J by 6 bases, with 11 bases left in between. The CDR3 is CASSQDTGRHEKLFF. DNA of the CDR3: TGTGCCAGCAGCCAAGATACAGGGAGACATGAAAAACTGTTTTTT.

CDR3 in DNA: TGCGCCAGCAGAGAGGGGGACTCCACTTCTGAGCAGTTCTTC. Translated, it gives CASREGDSTSEQFF. The rearrangement joins TRBV10-2 to TRBJ2-1; the D call may be TRBD1 or TRBD2 (6 bases each). The germline V and J ends were trimmed by 6 bases and 9 bases, with 18 bases remaining between them. The CDR3 length is 14 residues. Germline CDR1 is WSHSY and CDR2 is SAAADI.

This clonotype was observed many times. The chain has TRBV6-1 and TRBJ2-7; D might be TRBD2 (5 bases). The CDR3 runs 14 residues. Germline-derived CDR1 and CDR2 are MNHNS and SASEGT. Deletions cut 6 bases from V and 9 bases from J, with 21 bases between. The CDR3 protein is CASRDPGNPSGQYF. CDR3 DNA sequence: TGTGCCAGCAGGGACCCCGGGAATCCCAGCGGGCAGTACTTC.

This clonotype was seen repeatedly, ten times or more. The chain carries TRBV28 and TRBJ1-3; TRBD1 is a possible D gene (5 bases). The CDR3 is made up of 16 amino acids. V was trimmed by 0 bases and J by 4 bases, leaving 13 bases between them. Germline CDR1 MDHEN, CDR2 SYDVKM. The CDR3 DNA sequence: TGTGCCAGCAGTTTATGGGATGGGGCCCAAGGAAACACCATATATTTT. It encodes CASSLWDGAQGNTIYF. The full variable domain, in which reference TRBV28 and TRBJ1-3 provide the parts outside the CDR3, is DVKVTQSSRYLVKRTGEKVFLECVQDMDHENMFWYRQDPGLGLRLIYFSYDVKMKEKGDIPEGYSVSREKKERFSLILESASTNQTSMYLCASSLWDGAQGNTIYFGEGSWLTVV.

About this clonotype itself: A much larger clonotype is one base distant, so this may be a read error. The chain couples TRBV28 to TRBJ2-5, with 9 positions matching TRBD1. CDR1 and CDR2 (germline): MDHEN, SYDVKM. This CDR3 comprises 16 residues. CDR3 DNA sequence: TGTGCCAGCAGTTTTTGGGAACAGGGGGCGCGGGAGAACCAGTACTTC. This codes for CASSFWEQGARENQYF.

The chain couples TRBV27 to TRBJ1-5, with D hard to call. The length of the CDR3 is 13 residues. V was clipped by 2 bases and J by 5 bases, with 7 bases between them. The germline V gene has CDR1 MNHEY and CDR2 SMNVEV (reference sequence). The CDR3 DNA reads TGTGCCAGCAGTTTAATGTGGGATCAGCCCCAGCATTTT. Amino acids: CASSLMWDQPQHF.

The J gene is TRBJ1-1, the V gene TRBV29-1, with TRBD1 matching over 9 bases. The CDR3 spans 13 residues. Germline values: CDR1 SQVTM, CDR2 ANQGSEA. V shed 0 bases, J shed 12 bases, and the junction held 8 bases outside the gene matches. CDR3 region: CSVEDVQGARTFF. In nucleotides, the CDR3 is TGCAGCGTTGAAGACGTACAGGGGGCTCGGACTTTCTTT.

This clonotype was seen many times. The chain links TRBV30 to TRBJ2-5; D is unclear. Trimming removed 5 bases from V and 5 bases from J, with 24 bases in between. The germline V gene has CDR1 GTSNPN and CDR2 SVGIG (reference sequence). The CDR3 consists of 16 residues. CDR3 sequence: CAWRDLGRLRRETQYF. The CDR3 DNA follows: TGTGCCTGGCGTGACCTAGGACGGCTTCGACGGGAGACCCAGTACTTC.

The chain links TRBV23-1 to TRBJ1-4; a possible D gene is TRBD1 (5 bases). TRBV23-1 falls under the ORF class, with uncertain function. This CDR3 spans 14 amino acids. The ends were cut back, 6 bases at V and 5 bases at J, with 13 bases in the middle. The DNA of the CDR3 is TGCGCCAGCAGCCCAGGGATAGCGAATGAAAAACTGTTTTTT. Its translation: CASSPGIANEKLFF.

The chain has TRBV29-1 and TRBJ2-3; TRBD1 matches 7 bases. The length of the CDR3 is 13 residues. After removal of 4 bases from V and 8 bases from J, the junction contained 9 bases not matched to a gene. The germline CDR1 and CDR2 sequences are SQVTM and ANQGSEA. The CDR3 DNA is TGCAGCGTTGCATTTACAGGGGTCGGTACGCAGTATTTT. Amino acid sequence: CSVAFTGVGTQYF.

This clonotype was seen repeatedly, ten times or more. At one of its ends the junction is not consistent with the germline gene, which may arise from a read error. The chain recombines TRBV12-3 or TRBV12-4 with TRBJ2-7; D may match TRBD1 or TRBD2 (6 bases each). The CDR3 runs 14 residues. The CDR3 nucleotides are TGTGCCAGCAGCTTAGGGGGGTCGTCCTACGAGCAGTACTTC. It specifies CASSLGGSSYEQYF.